Below, 7 T cell receptor beta chains from the same sample are listed, as sequenced in a study of T cells of healthy individuals (dated by TCRdb to 2017 to 2018). The library was generated by 5' RACE. This sample was sequenced with an Illumina MiSeq. TCRdb redid the processing of the public reads, applying fastp at Q25 and MiXCR, and retained in-frame beta chains. Merged by CDR3 protein, the rows form single entries marked with the most common genes and DNA. In all, the sample holds 60,000 to 80,000 distinct CDR3 sequences, and 15% to 20% of those were seen once. 4% to 5% of the sample lies in the top ten. The receptors here all came from a human donor in good health.

This clonotype was detected a few times. The rearrangement joins TRBV5-1 to TRBJ1-1; 7 bases match TRBD1. CDR1 is SGHRS, CDR2 YFSETQ, per germline. The junction had 5 bases not matched to a gene; V was cut back by 4 bases and J by 2 bases. The CDR3 contains 14 residues. The CDR3 loop reads CASSPRDSNTEAFF. CDR3 coding DNA: TGCGCCAGCAGCCCGAGGGACAGCAACACTGAAGCTTTCTTT.

The sample holds many counts of this clonotype. The J gene is TRBJ2-5, the V gene TRBV2; no firm D call. The CDR3 extends over 15 amino acids. The germline V gene encodes CDR1 SNHLY and CDR2 FYNNEI. The germline V and J ends were trimmed by 5 bases and 8 bases, with 21 bases remaining between them. CDR3 loop: CASSSPLKDSGTQYF. The CDR3 region has the DNA TGTGCCAGCAGTAGTCCCCTGAAAGACTCGGGCACCCAGTACTTC. Looking up the rest from reference TRBV2 and TRBJ2-5 gives the full variable domain: EPEVTQTPSHQVTQMGQEVILRCVPISNHLYFYWYRQILGQKVEFLVSFYNNEISEKSEIFDDQFSVERPDGSNFTLKIRSTKLEDSAMYFCASSSPLKDSGTQYFGPGTRLLVL.

This clonotype was counted ten times or more. The chain joins TRBV3-1 to TRBJ2-7; 9 nucleotides align to TRBD1. The CDR3 is 14 residues long. Trimming at V came to 6 bases and at J to 3 bases, leaving 6 bases not matched to a gene. Germline values: CDR1 LGHDT, CDR2 YNNKEL (reference sequence). CDR3 sequence reads: CASSEGTGFYEQYF. The CDR3 bases are TGTGCCAGCAGTGAGGGGACAGGGTTCTACGAGCAGTACTTC.

The chain has TRBV4-3 and TRBJ2-7; D assignment may be TRBD1 or TRBD2 (5 bases each). This CDR3 has 14 residues. In germline, CDR1 is LGHNA, CDR2 YSLEER. Trimming took 0 bases from V and 10 from J, leaving 16 bases between them. This CDR3 reads CASSQDWGPIVQYF. CDR3 bases: TGCGCCAGCAGCCAAGATTGGGGACCGATTGTCCAGTACTTC.

This clonotype was picked up many times. The chain's CDR3 is CASSLGTGVGDGYTF. In DNA form, the CDR3 reads TGTGCCAGCAGCCTAGGGACAGGGGTAGGAGATGGCTACACCTTC. V and J are TRBV27 and TRBJ1-2; 10 bases map to TRBD1. Germline CDR1 is MNHEY and CDR2 is SMNVEV (reference sequence). V gave up 6 bases and J gave up 6 bases; unmatched junction bases: 10. The CDR3 is made up of 15 amino acids.

This clonotype was recorded at least ten times. The J gene is TRBJ2-2, the V gene TRBV7-3; TRBD2 agrees at 10 bases. Germline loops: CDR1 SGHTA, CDR2 FQGTGA. CDR3 length equals 15 residues. V lost 5 bases to trimming and J lost 6 bases; unmatched junction nucleotides: 6. The CDR3 sequence: CASSVLAGASGELFF. DNA of the CDR3: TGTGCCAGCAGCGTTCTAGCGGGAGCTTCCGGGGAGCTGTTTTTT.

This clonotype has at least ten counts. This sequence joins TRBV28 and TRBJ2-3; tentative D call: TRBD1 (5 bases). V was cut by 6 bases and J by 2 bases, with 12 bases left in between. The germline V gene has CDR1 MDHEN and CDR2 SYDVKM. CDR3 length equals 14 residues. DNA for the CDR3: TGTGCCAGCAGAGACAGTCTAATCACAGATACGCAGTATTTT. It encodes CASRDSLITDTQYF.